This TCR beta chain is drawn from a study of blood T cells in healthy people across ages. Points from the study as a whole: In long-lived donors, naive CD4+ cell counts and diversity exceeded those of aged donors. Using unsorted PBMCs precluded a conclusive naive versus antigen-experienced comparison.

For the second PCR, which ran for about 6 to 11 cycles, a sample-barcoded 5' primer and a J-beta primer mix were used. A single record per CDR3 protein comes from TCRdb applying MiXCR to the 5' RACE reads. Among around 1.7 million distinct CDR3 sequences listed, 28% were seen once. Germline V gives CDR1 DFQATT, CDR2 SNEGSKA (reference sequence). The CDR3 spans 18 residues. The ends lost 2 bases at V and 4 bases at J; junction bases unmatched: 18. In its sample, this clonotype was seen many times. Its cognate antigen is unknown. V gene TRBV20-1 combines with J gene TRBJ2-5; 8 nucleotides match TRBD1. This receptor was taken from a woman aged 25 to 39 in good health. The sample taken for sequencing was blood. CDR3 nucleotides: TGCAGTGCTAGACCATCGAGGGGTCAGGGGGCGTCCGGAGAGACCCAGTACTTC. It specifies CSARPSRGQGASGETQYF.